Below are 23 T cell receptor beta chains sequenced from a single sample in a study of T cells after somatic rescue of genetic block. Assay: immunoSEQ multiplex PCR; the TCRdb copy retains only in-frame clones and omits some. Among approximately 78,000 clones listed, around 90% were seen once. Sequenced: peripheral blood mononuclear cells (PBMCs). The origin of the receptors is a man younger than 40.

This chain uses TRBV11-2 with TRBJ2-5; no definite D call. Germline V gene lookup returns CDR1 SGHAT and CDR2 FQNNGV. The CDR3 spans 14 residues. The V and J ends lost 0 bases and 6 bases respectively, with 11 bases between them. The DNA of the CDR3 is TGTGCCAGCAGCTTAGATGGAAGGGTAAAGACCCAGTACTTC. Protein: CASSLDGRVKTQYF.

CDR3 nucleotides: TGTGCCAGCAGCTTAGGACAGATACCCTACGAGCAGTACTTC. Amino acid sequence: CASSLGQIPYEQYF. This rearrangement joins TRBV7-9 to TRBJ2-7; maybe TRBD1 (5 bases). V was shortened by 1 base and J by 2 bases, with 9 bases between the two germline ends. The germline V gene has CDR1 SEHNR and CDR2 FQNEAQ (reference sequence). The CDR3 contains 14 residues.

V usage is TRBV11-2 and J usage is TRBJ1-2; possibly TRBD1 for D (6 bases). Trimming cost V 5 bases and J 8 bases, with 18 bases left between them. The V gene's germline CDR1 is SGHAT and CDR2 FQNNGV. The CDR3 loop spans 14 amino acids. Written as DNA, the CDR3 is TGTGCCAGCAGCGTAATACAGGGAGGTTTGGGCTACACCTTC. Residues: CASSVIQGGLGYTF.

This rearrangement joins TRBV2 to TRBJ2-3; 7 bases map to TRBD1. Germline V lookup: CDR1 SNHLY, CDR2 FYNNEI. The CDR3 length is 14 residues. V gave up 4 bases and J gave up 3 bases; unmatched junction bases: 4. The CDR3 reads CASSGDRETDTQYF. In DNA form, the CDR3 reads TGTGCCAGCAGTGGGGACAGAGAAACAGATACGCAGTATTTT.

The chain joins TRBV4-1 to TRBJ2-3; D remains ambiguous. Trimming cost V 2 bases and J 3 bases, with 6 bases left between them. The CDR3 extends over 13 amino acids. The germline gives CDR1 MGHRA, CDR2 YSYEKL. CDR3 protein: CASSQTWTDTQYF. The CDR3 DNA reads TGCGCCAGCAGCCAAACTTGGACAGATACGCAGTATTTT.

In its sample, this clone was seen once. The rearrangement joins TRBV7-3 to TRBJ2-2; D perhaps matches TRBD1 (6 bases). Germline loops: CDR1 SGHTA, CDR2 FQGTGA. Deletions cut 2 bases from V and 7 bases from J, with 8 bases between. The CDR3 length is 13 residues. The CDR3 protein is CASSLGGIGELFF. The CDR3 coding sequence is TGTGCCAGCAGCTTAGGGGGCATCGGGGAGCTGTTTTTT.

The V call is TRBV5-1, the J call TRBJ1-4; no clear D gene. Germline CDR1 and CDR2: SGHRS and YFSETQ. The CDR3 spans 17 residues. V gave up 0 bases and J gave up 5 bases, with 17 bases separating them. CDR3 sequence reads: CASSLGGRVRANEKLFF. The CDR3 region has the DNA TGCGCCAGCAGCTTGGGAGGAAGGGTCAGAGCAAATGAAAAACTGTTTTTT.

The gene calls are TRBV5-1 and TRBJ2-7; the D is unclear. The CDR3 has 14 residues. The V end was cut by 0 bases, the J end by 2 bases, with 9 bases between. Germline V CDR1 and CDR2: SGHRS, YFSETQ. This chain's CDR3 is CASSLVQPPYEQYF. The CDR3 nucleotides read TGCGCCAGCAGCTTGGTACAGCCTCCCTACGAGCAGTACTTC.

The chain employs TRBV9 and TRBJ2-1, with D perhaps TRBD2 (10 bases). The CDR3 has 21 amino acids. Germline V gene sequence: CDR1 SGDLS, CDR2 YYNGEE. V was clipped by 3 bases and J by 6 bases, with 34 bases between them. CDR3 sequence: CASSGGGQGKAGGDQRNEQFF. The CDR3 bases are TGTGCCAGCAGCGGGGGCGGACAGGGGAAAGCGGGAGGGGACCAGCGCAATGAGCAGTTCTTC.

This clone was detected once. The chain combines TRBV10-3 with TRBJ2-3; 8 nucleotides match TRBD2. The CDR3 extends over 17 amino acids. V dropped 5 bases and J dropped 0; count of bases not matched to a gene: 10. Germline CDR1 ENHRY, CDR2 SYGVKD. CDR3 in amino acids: CAISIGTSTGSTDTQYF. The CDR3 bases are TGTGCCATCAGTATAGGGACTAGTACAGGGAGCACAGATACGCAGTATTTT.

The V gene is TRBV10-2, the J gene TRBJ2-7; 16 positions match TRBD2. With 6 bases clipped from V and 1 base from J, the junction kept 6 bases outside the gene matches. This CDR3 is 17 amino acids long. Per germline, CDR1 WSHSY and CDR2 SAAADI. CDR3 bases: TGCGCCAGCAGCCCCGGGACTAGCGGGAGGGGGTCCTACGAGCAGTACTTC. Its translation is CASSPGTSGRGSYEQYF.

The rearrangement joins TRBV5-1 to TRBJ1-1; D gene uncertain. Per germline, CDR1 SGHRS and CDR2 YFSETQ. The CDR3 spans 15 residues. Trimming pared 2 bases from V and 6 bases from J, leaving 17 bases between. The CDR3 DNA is TGCGCCAGCAGCTTCGAGCGATCTCTCAACTCTGAAGCTTTCTTT. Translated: CASSFERSLNSEAFF.

The chain's CDR3 is CASSQPNPGVHGYTF. As DNA, the CDR3 is TGTGCCAGCAGCCAACCCAACCCAGGGGTGCATGGCTACACCTTC. This rearrangement joins TRBV7-2 to TRBJ1-2; D may be TRBD1 (6 bases). V was cut by 5 bases and J by 6 bases, with 19 bases left in between. The CDR3 contains 15 residues. CDR1 is SGHTA and CDR2 is FQGNSA in the germline V gene.

CDR3 coding DNA: TGTGCCAGCAGCCGGGGTGCGAACACCGGGGAGCTGTTTTTT. As protein: CASSRGANTGELFF. V is TRBV13 and J is TRBJ2-2; D perhaps matches TRBD2 (5 bases). There are 14 residues in the CDR3. Germline CDR1 and CDR2: PRHDT and FYEKMQ (reference sequence). V lost 5 bases, J lost 0 bases, and 7 bases lay in between.

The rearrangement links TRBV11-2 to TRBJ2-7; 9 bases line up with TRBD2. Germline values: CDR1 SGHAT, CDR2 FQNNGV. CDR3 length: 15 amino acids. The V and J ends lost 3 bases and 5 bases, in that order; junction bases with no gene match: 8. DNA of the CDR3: TGTGCCAGCAGCTTTCTTGGCGGGAGGGCCGACGAGCAGTACTTC. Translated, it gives CASSFLGGRADEQYF.

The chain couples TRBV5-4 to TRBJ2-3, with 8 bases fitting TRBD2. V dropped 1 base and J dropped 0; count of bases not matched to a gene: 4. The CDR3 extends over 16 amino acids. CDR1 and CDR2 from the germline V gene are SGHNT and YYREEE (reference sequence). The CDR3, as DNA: TGTGCCAGCAGCTTGAGCGGCGGGAGGAGCACAGATACGCAGTATTTT. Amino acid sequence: CASSLSGGRSTDTQYF.

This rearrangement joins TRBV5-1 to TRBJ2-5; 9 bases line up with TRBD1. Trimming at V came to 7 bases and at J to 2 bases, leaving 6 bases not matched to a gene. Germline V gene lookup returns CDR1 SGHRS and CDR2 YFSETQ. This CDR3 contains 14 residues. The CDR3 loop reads CASAWGTGQETQYF. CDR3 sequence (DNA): TGCGCCAGCGCTTGGGGGACAGGGCAAGAGACCCAGTACTTC.

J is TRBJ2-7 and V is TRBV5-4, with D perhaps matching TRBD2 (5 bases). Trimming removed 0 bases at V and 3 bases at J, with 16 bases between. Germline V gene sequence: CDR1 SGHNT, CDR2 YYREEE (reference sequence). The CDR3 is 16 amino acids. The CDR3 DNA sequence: TGTGCCAGCAGCTTGGTCGGTGGCGGACTCAACTACGAGCAGTACTTC. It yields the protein CASSLVGGGLNYEQYF.

This CDR3 reads CASSLDPTYEQYF. CDR3 DNA sequence: TGTGCCAGCAGCTTAGACCCGACCTACGAGCAGTACTTC. The genes are TRBV11-2 and TRBJ2-7; no firm D call. The germline V gene has CDR1 SGHAT and CDR2 FQNNGV. This CDR3 has 13 amino acids. Trimming pared 0 bases from V and 2 bases from J, leaving 5 bases between.

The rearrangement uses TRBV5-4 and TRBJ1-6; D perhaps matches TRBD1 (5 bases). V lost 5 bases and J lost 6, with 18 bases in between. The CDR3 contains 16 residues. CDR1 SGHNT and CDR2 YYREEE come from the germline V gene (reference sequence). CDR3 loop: CASRQDNLGGNSPLHF. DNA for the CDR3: TGTGCCAGCAGGCAGGACAACCTGGGCGGTAATTCACCCCTCCACTTT.

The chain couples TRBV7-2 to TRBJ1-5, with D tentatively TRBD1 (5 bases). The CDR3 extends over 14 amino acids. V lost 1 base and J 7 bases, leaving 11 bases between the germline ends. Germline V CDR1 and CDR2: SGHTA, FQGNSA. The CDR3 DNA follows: TGTGCCAGCAGCTTAGATTCGGGGGTACAGCCCCAGCATTTT. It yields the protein CASSLDSGVQPQHF.

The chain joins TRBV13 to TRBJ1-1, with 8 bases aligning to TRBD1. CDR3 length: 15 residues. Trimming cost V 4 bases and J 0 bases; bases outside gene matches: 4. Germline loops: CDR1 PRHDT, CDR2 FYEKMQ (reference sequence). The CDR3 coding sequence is TGTGCCAGCAGCTCCAGGGGGCGCGTGAACACTGAAGCTTTCTTT. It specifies CASSSRGRVNTEAFF.

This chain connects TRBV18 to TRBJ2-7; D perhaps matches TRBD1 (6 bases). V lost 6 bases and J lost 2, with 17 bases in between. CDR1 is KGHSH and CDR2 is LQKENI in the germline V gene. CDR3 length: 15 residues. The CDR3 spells CASSQVGTQTYEQYF. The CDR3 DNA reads TGTGCCAGCTCGCAGGTCGGGACACAAACCTACGAGCAGTACTTC.